The clone carrying this T cell receptor beta chain was counted at least ten times. V was shortened by 1 base and J by 1 base, with 11 bases between the two germline ends. The CDR3 totals 15 residues. CDR1 PRHDT and CDR2 FYEKMQ come from the germline V gene (reference sequence). Preparing the TCRbeta library involved the use of unique molecular identifiers. One entry per CDR3 protein results from TCRdb running MiXCR on the PCR reads. Of a few hundred thousand distinct CDR3 sequences listed, over 9.5% were seen once; the top ten hold roughly 5.1%. The data belong to a study of T-cell reconstitution after alpha-beta-depleted transplantation in children.

The TCR was taken from a human donor who donated a stem cell graft to a child with SCID. The J gene is TRBJ2-7, the V gene TRBV13, with D tentatively TRBD1 (5 bases). Specimen: PBMCs from the stem cell graft donor, collected from the stem cell graft. Here the CDR3 DNA reads TGTGCCAGCAGCTTAGACGGCGCAGGGTCCTACGAGCAGTACTTC. Its protein is CASSLDGAGSYEQYF.